This T cell receptor beta chain emerged from a study of T-cell reconstitution after alpha-beta-depleted transplantation in children. Study-wide findings and caveats: After transplant, at about two months, alpha-beta T cells were reportedly derived from several hundred expanded graft clones.

This clonotype was detected ten times or more. Its target is unknown. Researchers prepared the TCRbeta library using unique molecular identifiers, the study reports. TCRdb used MiXCR to reprocess the PCR reads, holding one entry per CDR3 protein. The sample shows roughly 200,000 distinct CDR3 sequences, approximately 8.4% of them seen only once. Trimming removed 0 bases from V and 1 base from J, with 8 bases in between. CDR3 size: 14 residues. Germline V CDR1 and CDR2: DFQATT, SNEGSKA (reference sequence). The receptor comes from a male patient aged 2-15 years who had a stem cell transplant for acute myeloid leukemia, so the T cells may come from the graft donor. This rearrangement joins TRBV20-1 to TRBJ2-3, with D possibly TRBD2 on 5 matching bases. This specimen consisted of PBMCs, mostly from graft donor cells, obtained 360 days after TCRalphabeta/CD19-depleted stem cell transplant. CDR3 bases: TGCAGTGCTAGAGATGGACTTCGCACAGATACGCAGTATTTT. Its translation is CSARDGLRTDTQYF.